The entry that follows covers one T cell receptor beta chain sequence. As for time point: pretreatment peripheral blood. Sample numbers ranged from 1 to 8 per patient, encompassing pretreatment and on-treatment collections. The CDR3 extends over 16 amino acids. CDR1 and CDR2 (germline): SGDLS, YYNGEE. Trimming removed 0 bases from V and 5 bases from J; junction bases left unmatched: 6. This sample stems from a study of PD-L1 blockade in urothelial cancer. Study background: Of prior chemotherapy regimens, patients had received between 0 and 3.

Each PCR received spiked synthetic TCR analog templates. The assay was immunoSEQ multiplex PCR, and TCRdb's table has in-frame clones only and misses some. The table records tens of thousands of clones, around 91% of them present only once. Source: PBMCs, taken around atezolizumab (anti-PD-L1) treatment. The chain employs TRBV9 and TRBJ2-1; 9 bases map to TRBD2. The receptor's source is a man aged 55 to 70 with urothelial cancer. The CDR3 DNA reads TGTGCCAGCAGCGTAGAACCCCTAGCGGGGAACAATGAGCAGTTCTTC. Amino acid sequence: CASSVEPLAGNNEQFF.